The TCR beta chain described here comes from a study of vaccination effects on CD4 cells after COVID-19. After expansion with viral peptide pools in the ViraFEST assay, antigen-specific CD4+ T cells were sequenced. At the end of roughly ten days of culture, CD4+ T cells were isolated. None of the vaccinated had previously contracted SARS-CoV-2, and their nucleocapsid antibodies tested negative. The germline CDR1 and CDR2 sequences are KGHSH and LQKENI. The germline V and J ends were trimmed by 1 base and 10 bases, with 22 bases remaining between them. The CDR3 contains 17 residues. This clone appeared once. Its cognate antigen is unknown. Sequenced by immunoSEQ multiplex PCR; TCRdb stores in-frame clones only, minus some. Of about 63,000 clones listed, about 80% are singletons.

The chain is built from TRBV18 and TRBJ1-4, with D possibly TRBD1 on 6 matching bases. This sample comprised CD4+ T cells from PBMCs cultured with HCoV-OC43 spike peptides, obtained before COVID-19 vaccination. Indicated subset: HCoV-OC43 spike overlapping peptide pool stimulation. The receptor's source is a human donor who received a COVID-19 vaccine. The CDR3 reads CASSPQNRDPYAPKLFF. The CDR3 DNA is TGTGCCAGCTCACCACAAAACAGGGATCCCTATGCTCCAAAACTGTTTTTT.